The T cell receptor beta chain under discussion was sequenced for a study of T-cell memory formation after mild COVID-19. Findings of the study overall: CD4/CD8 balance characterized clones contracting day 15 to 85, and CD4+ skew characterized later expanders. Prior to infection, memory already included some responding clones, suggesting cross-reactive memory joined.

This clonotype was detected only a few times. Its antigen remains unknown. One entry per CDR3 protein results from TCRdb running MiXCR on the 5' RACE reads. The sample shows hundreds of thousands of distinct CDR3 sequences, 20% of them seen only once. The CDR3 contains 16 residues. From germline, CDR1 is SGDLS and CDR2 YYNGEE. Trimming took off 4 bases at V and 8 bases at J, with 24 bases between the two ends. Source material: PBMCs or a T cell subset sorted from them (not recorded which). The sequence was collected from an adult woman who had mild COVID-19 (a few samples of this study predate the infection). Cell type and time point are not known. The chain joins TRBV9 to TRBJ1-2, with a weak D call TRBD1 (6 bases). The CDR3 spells CASSPTGAPRRTGYTF. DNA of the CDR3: TGTGCCAGCAGCCCTACGGGGGCCCCACGAAGGACGGGCTACACCTTC.